The rows below give T cell receptor beta chains drawn from one sample of a study of technical replicates of blood from a handful of donors. Method: immunoSEQ multiplex PCR; TCRdb's copy keeps in-frame clones and lacks some. The sample consists of about 58,000 clones, about 95% of them appearing once. Sequenced: PBMCs. The receptors originated from a human donor in good health. Some clones in this sample may be carry-over from other donors' samples. The CDR3 runs from the conserved cysteine through the conserved F or W. The D gene is left open where the match is weak. Clone size, where shown, is once, few, many, or a class for clones that have expanded.

d_gene: NA; v_gene: TRBV18; j_gene: TRBJ1-4; abundance: NA; CDR3nt: TGTGCCAGCTCACCTCTCGAGTTTGAAAAACTGTTTTTT; CDR3aa: CASSPLEFEKLFF
d_gene: NA; v_gene: TRBV7-9; j_gene: TRBJ2-5; abundance: NA; CDR3nt: TGTGCCAGCAGCTCCATCCGGGATGGAGGAGAGACCCAGTACTTC; CDR3aa: CASSSIRDGGETQYF
d_gene: NA; v_gene: TRBV4-1; j_gene: TRBJ2-7; abundance: NA; CDR3nt: TGCGCCAGCAGCCAATCCCCACCACCGAGACAGGCCCCAAGCTCCTACGAGCAGTACTTC; CDR3aa: CASSQSPPPRQAPSSYEQYF
d_gene: NA; v_gene: TRBV4-3; j_gene: TRBJ1-1; abundance: NA; CDR3nt: TGCGCCAGCAGCCATGCGCGGAACACTGAAGCTTTCTTT; CDR3aa: CASSHARNTEAFF
d_gene: NA; v_gene: TRBV30; j_gene: TRBJ2-3; abundance: NA; CDR3nt: TGTGCCGGGGATGGGGGGTCGGATACGCAGTATTTT; CDR3aa: CAGDGGSDTQYF
d_gene: NA; v_gene: TRBV5-1; j_gene: TRBJ2-3; abundance: once; CDR3nt: TGCGCCAGCAGCTCCCAAGCGGGCCGCACGGGAGATACGCAGTATTTT; CDR3aa: CASSSQAGRTGDTQYF
d_gene: NA; v_gene: TRBV30; j_gene: TRBJ2-1; abundance: NA; CDR3nt: TGTGCCGGGGGACTCCCAGAGCAGTTCTTC; CDR3aa: CAGGLPEQFF
d_gene: NA; v_gene: TRBV5-1; j_gene: TRBJ1-2; abundance: NA; CDR3nt: TGCGCCAGCAGCGCCCAAACTACAGGGTTTCGGATTATTTATGGCTACACCTTC; CDR3aa: CASSAQTTGFRIIYGYTF
d_gene: NA; v_gene: TRBV4-1; j_gene: TRBJ1-6; abundance: NA; CDR3nt: TGCGCCAGCAGCATTTCTGGCTCGGGGTATAATTCACCCCTCCACTTT; CDR3aa: CASSISGSGYNSPLHF
d_gene: NA; v_gene: TRBV5-5; j_gene: TRBJ2-1; abundance: NA; CDR3nt: TGTGCCAGCAGCCCGCTAGAGGTTGAGCAGTTCTTC; CDR3aa: CASSPLEVEQFF
d_gene: TRBD2; v_gene: TRBV4-1; j_gene: TRBJ2-7; abundance: once; CDR3nt: TGCGCCAGCAGCCAAGAAGGGTTCGGTAGCGGGAGGGCCTTCGGGTACGAGCAGTACTTC; CDR3aa: CASSQEGFGSGRAFGYEQYF
d_gene: TRBD1; v_gene: TRBV18; j_gene: TRBJ1-3; abundance: NA; CDR3nt: TGTGCCAGCTCAGCTAATCGACAGGGCGCTGGAAACACCATATATTTT; CDR3aa: CASSANRQGAGNTIYF
d_gene: TRBD2; v_gene: TRBV7-2; j_gene: TRBJ2-7; abundance: NA; CDR3nt: TGTGCCAGCAGCTTAAGGCGGGGGGACTACGAGCAGTACTTC; CDR3aa: CASSLRRGDYEQYF
d_gene: NA; v_gene: TRBV15; j_gene: TRBJ2-3; abundance: NA; CDR3nt: TGTGCCACCAGCAGAGACGTAAGCCCAGATACGCAGTATTTT; CDR3aa: CATSRDVSPDTQYF
d_gene: TRBD1; v_gene: TRBV13; j_gene: TRBJ2-3; abundance: NA; CDR3nt: TGTGCCAGCAGCTTAGACAGGGGGATGACAGATACGCAGTATTTT; CDR3aa: CASSLDRGMTDTQYF
d_gene: NA; v_gene: TRBV19; j_gene: TRBJ1-6; abundance: NA; CDR3nt: TGTGCCAGTAGACGAGACGGGAGTAATTCACCCCTCCACTTT; CDR3aa: CASRRDGSNSPLHF
d_gene: NA; v_gene: TRBV7-3; j_gene: TRBJ2-2; abundance: NA; CDR3nt: TGTGCCAGCAGCCCATCTACTAGTCCCGGGGAGCTGTTTTTT; CDR3aa: CASSPSTSPGELFF
d_gene: TRBD2; v_gene: TRBV29-1; j_gene: TRBJ2-5; abundance: NA; CDR3nt: TGCAGCGTTGTCCCGGGAGGGGTGGTAGAGACCCAGTACTTC; CDR3aa: CSVVPGGVVETQYF
d_gene: NA; v_gene: TRBV12-5; j_gene: TRBJ2-4; abundance: NA; CDR3nt: TGTGCTAGTGGTTTGGTATTGGGAGGACAAAGCAAAAACATTCAGTACTTC; CDR3aa: CASGLVLGGQSKNIQYF
d_gene: TRBD2; v_gene: TRBV7-9; j_gene: TRBJ2-6; abundance: once; CDR3nt: TGTGCCAGCAGCCCCAGCGGGGGGGGACCCGTCCTGACTTTC; CDR3aa: CASSPSGGGPVLTF
d_gene: NA; v_gene: TRBV6-5; j_gene: TRBJ1-5; abundance: NA; CDR3nt: TGTGCCAGCAGTTACGCGGCAGGGGCCAATCAGCCCCAGCATTTT; CDR3aa: CASSYAAGANQPQHF
d_gene: TRBD1; v_gene: TRBV15; j_gene: TRBJ1-4; abundance: NA; CDR3nt: TGTGCCACCAGCGGGACAGAAACCGAAAAACTGTTTTTT; CDR3aa: CATSGTETEKLFF
d_gene: NA; v_gene: TRBV6-5; j_gene: TRBJ2-7; abundance: NA; CDR3nt: TGTGCCAGCAGTGGCCGGGACAAGGTATCCTACGAGCAGTACTTC; CDR3aa: CASSGRDKVSYEQYF
d_gene: TRBD1; v_gene: TRBV5-1; j_gene: TRBJ2-5; abundance: NA; CDR3nt: TGCGCCAGCAGCCCAAGACAGGGGGAGACCCAGTACTTC; CDR3aa: CASSPRQGETQYF
d_gene: NA; v_gene: TRBV6-1; j_gene: TRBJ2-7; abundance: NA; CDR3nt: TGTGCCAGCAGTGAATTTCCCGGGTACGAGCAGTACTTC; CDR3aa: CASSEFPGYEQYF
d_gene: NA; v_gene: TRBV20-1; j_gene: TRBJ1-2; abundance: NA; CDR3nt: TGCAGTGCTGGAACGGCAGGTGGCTACACCTTC; CDR3aa: CSAGTAGGYTF
d_gene: TRBD2; v_gene: TRBV9; j_gene: TRBJ2-2; abundance: NA; CDR3nt: TGTGCCAGCAGCGTAGAACTAGCGGGAGGGTTGGGGGAGCTGTTTTTT; CDR3aa: CASSVELAGGLGELFF
d_gene: TRBD2; v_gene: TRBV30; j_gene: TRBJ2-2; abundance: NA; CDR3nt: TGTGCCTGGAGTACGGGGACTAGCGGGACGGGGGGGGAGCTGTTTTTT; CDR3aa: CAWSTGTSGTGGELFF
d_gene: NA; v_gene: TRBV18; j_gene: TRBJ1-4; abundance: NA; CDR3nt: TGTGCCAGCTCACCCGCAGCAACTAATGAAAAACTGTTTTTT; CDR3aa: CASSPAATNEKLFF
d_gene: NA; v_gene: TRBV5-1; j_gene: TRBJ1-4; abundance: NA; CDR3nt: TGCGCCAGCACGTTGGACAGTTCAACTAATGAAAAACTGTTTTTT; CDR3aa: CASTLDSSTNEKLFF
d_gene: NA; v_gene: TRBV19; j_gene: TRBJ2-6; abundance: NA; CDR3nt: TGTGCCAGTAGTCCGCCTTGGGCATCTGGGGCCAACGTCCTGACTTTC; CDR3aa: CASSPPWASGANVLTF
d_gene: NA; v_gene: TRBV6-5; j_gene: TRBJ1-1; abundance: NA; CDR3nt: TGTGCCAGCAGTTACTGGAGCGGGGACACTGAAGCTTTCTTT; CDR3aa: CASSYWSGDTEAFF
d_gene: NA; v_gene: TRBV11-1; j_gene: TRBJ1-1; abundance: NA; CDR3nt: TGTGCCAGCAGCGCGGCTCGCATGAACACTGAAGCTTTCTTT; CDR3aa: CASSAARMNTEAFF
d_gene: NA; v_gene: TRBV15; j_gene: TRBJ1-4; abundance: NA; CDR3nt: TGTGCCACCAGCAGCCGTGGCAGGGAGGACGGAAAACTGTTTTTT; CDR3aa: CATSSRGREDGKLFF
d_gene: NA; v_gene: TRBV9; j_gene: TRBJ1-4; abundance: NA; CDR3nt: TGTGCCAGCAGTCGGGCAGGGGATAATGAAAAACTGTTTTTT; CDR3aa: CASSRAGDNEKLFF
d_gene: NA; v_gene: TRBV2; j_gene: TRBJ1-2; abundance: NA; CDR3nt: TGTGCCAGCAGTGGTACGGGGTCGGAAAACACCTTC; CDR3aa: CASSGTGSENTF
d_gene: TRBD2; v_gene: TRBV5-1; j_gene: TRBJ2-7; abundance: NA; CDR3nt: TGCGCCAGCAGCTTCACTAGCGGGGGCTACGAGCAGTACTTC; CDR3aa: CASSFTSGGYEQYF
d_gene: TRBD1; v_gene: TRBV27; j_gene: TRBJ1-5; abundance: once; CDR3nt: TGTGCCAGCGCAATCAGGGGGATCAAGCCCCAGCATTTT; CDR3aa: CASAIRGIKPQHF
d_gene: NA; v_gene: TRBV4-3; j_gene: TRBJ1-5; abundance: NA; CDR3nt: TGCGCCAGCAGCCAAGATACCCGGAGGGGCCAGCCCCAGCATTTT; CDR3aa: CASSQDTRRGQPQHF
d_gene: NA; v_gene: TRBV7-8; j_gene: TRBJ2-2; abundance: few; CDR3nt: TGTGCCAGCAAACCCCCGATCAGGTTTGACACCGGGGAGCTGTTTTTT; CDR3aa: CASKPPIRFDTGELFF
d_gene: TRBD2; v_gene: TRBV27; j_gene: TRBJ2-7; abundance: once; CDR3nt: TGTGCCAGCAGTTTTAGGGGTGGCGGGAGATCTTCTTACGAGCAGTACTTC; CDR3aa: CASSFRGGGRSSYEQYF
d_gene: NA; v_gene: TRBV28; j_gene: TRBJ1-1; abundance: NA; CDR3nt: TGTGCCAGCAGTTTCCAGAACACTGAAGCTTTCTTT; CDR3aa: CASSFQNTEAFF
d_gene: NA; v_gene: TRBV2; j_gene: TRBJ1-5; abundance: NA; CDR3nt: TGTGCCAGCAGTTTTTCGGACAGCGGGGGGAATCAGCCCCAGCATTTT; CDR3aa: CASSFSDSGGNQPQHF
d_gene: TRBD2; v_gene: TRBV6-5; j_gene: TRBJ2-1; abundance: NA; CDR3nt: TGTGCCAGCAGGCCCGGACTAGCGGGCCCAGGTACGTTCTTC; CDR3aa: CASRPGLAGPGTFF
d_gene: NA; v_gene: TRBV11-2; j_gene: TRBJ2-5; abundance: NA; CDR3nt: TGTGCCAGCAGCTTAGGGACTATCCAAGAGACCCAGTACTTC; CDR3aa: CASSLGTIQETQYF
d_gene: NA; v_gene: TRBV5-1; j_gene: TRBJ2-7; abundance: NA; CDR3nt: TGCGCCAGCAGCCTGGGAGCGGTCTACGAGCAGTACTTC; CDR3aa: CASSLGAVYEQYF
d_gene: TRBD1; v_gene: TRBV19; j_gene: TRBJ2-7; abundance: NA; CDR3nt: TGTGCCAGTATGCCGGGGACAGGTGACTACGAGCAGTACTTC; CDR3aa: CASMPGTGDYEQYF
d_gene: TRBD2; v_gene: TRBV29-1; j_gene: TRBJ2-1; abundance: NA; CDR3nt: TGCAGCGTTCTTCGGACTAGCGGGAAAGACAATGAGCAGTTCTTC; CDR3aa: CSVLRTSGKDNEQFF
d_gene: TRBD2; v_gene: TRBV4-2; j_gene: TRBJ2-3; abundance: once; CDR3nt: TGTGCCAGCAGCCAAACCCGGGGGGGCACAGATACGCAGTATTTT; CDR3aa: CASSQTRGGTDTQYF
d_gene: TRBD2; v_gene: TRBV4-1; j_gene: TRBJ2-3; abundance: NA; CDR3nt: TGCGCCAGCAGCCCCCCCTGGAGCGGGGGGGCCGCGGGCTCAGATACGCAGTATTTT; CDR3aa: CASSPPWSGGAAGSDTQYF
d_gene: TRBD1; v_gene: TRBV29-1; j_gene: TRBJ2-5; abundance: once; CDR3nt: TGCAGCGTTGGGTCGAGACAGGGCGGGGAGACCCAGTACTTC; CDR3aa: CSVGSRQGGETQYF
d_gene: NA; v_gene: TRBV5-4; j_gene: TRBJ2-5; abundance: NA; CDR3nt: TGTGCCAGCGGCCCGACAGGCCAAGAGACCCAGTACTTC; CDR3aa: CASGPTGQETQYF
d_gene: TRBD2; v_gene: TRBV11-2; j_gene: TRBJ2-1; abundance: NA; CDR3nt: TGTGCCAGCAGCCCGAGACTACTAGCGGACCAGAACTCCTACAATGAGCAGTTCTTC; CDR3aa: CASSPRLLADQNSYNEQFF
d_gene: TRBD1; v_gene: TRBV4-1; j_gene: TRBJ1-1; abundance: NA; CDR3nt: TGCGCCAGCAGCCATCCCGGGGGAGGGACAGGGGAGCATTTCGCTGAAGCTTTCTTT; CDR3aa: CASSHPGGGTGEHFAEAFF
d_gene: TRBD1; v_gene: TRBV6-5; j_gene: TRBJ1-1; abundance: NA; CDR3nt: TGTGCCAGCAAACTGGGACAGACGAACACTGAAGCTTTCTTT; CDR3aa: CASKLGQTNTEAFF
d_gene: TRBD1; v_gene: TRBV7-2; j_gene: TRBJ1-1; abundance: NA; CDR3nt: TGTGCCAGCAGCTTAGCGCCACCGGGACAGGGAAATGCTGAAGCTTTCTTT; CDR3aa: CASSLAPPGQGNAEAFF